This is a list of T cell receptor beta chains from one sample in a study of blood T cell repertoires in COVID-19. Measured with immunoSEQ multiplex PCR; TCRdb has only the in-frame clones, and not every one. The repertoire includes roughly 230,000 clones, over 70% of them detected once, and about 8% sits in the top ten. The specimen was peripheral blood. All receptors derive from a woman older than 75 with acute or convalescent COVID-19. CDR3s include the opening cysteine and the closing phenylalanine or tryptophan. A D gene is named only where the DNA matches it firmly. Rows may omit the clone size; those that give it use once, few, many or a size class.

d_gene,abundance,j_gene,v_gene,CDR3aa,CDR3nt
TRBD1,NA,TRBJ2-1,TRBV5-1,CASSSTGGAYNEQFF,TGCGCCAGCAGCTCGACAGGGGGCGCCTACAATGAGCAGTTCTTC
NA,NA,TRBJ1-1,TRBV7-8,CASSFGENTEAFF,TGTGCCAGCAGCTTCGGGGAGAACACTGAAGCTTTCTTT
TRBD2,NA,TRBJ2-3,TRBV29-1,CSVGGSAGGTDTQYF,TGCAGCGTTGGCGGGTCAGCGGGAGGCACAGATACGCAGTATTTT
TRBD2,once,TRBJ2-7,TRBV7-2,CASSFGTSMNYEQYF,TGTGCCAGCAGCTTCGGGACTAGCATGAACTACGAGCAGTACTTC
NA,NA,TRBJ2-7,TRBV5-1,CASSSTRNEQYF,TGCGCCAGCAGCTCTACTAGAAACGAGCAGTACTTC
NA,NA,TRBJ2-2,TRBV7-2,CASSFRSGNTGELFF,TGTGCCAGCAGCTTCAGAAGCGGGAACACCGGGGAGCTGTTTTTT
NA,few,TRBJ1-3,TRBV2,CASSEVFSGNTIYF,TGTGCCAGCAGTGAAGTCTTCTCTGGAAACACCATATATTTT
TRBD2,NA,TRBJ2-3,TRBV6-6,CASSGGTSGHTDTQYF,TGTGCCAGCAGTGGAGGGACTAGCGGGCACACAGATACGCAGTATTTT
TRBD2,NA,TRBJ2-7,TRBV7-6,CASSLSAGGPYEQYF,TGTGCCAGCAGCTTATCAGCGGGGGGCCCCTACGAGCAGTACTTC
NA,NA,TRBJ2-3,TRBV10-3,CAISTLQQTDTQYF,TGTGCCATCAGTACGTTGCAACAGACAGATACGCAGTATTTT
TRBD2,NA,TRBJ2-3,TRBV3-1/TRBV3-2,CASSQAGLAGLSTDTQYF,TGTGCCAGCAGCCAAGCCGGGCTAGCGGGACTCAGCACAGATACGCAGTATTTT
TRBD1,few,TRBJ2-7,TRBV6-5,CASRTLGQGAYEQYF,TGTGCCAGCAGGACCCTCGGACAGGGGGCCTACGAGCAGTACTTC
NA,NA,TRBJ2-7,TRBV7-2,CASSLEAGFDEQYF,TGTGCCAGCAGCTTAGAGGCGGGTTTCGACGAGCAGTACTTC
NA,NA,TRBJ1-2,TRBV27,CASSYLTQGNYGYTF,TGTGCCAGCAGTTATCTCACACAGGGTAACTATGGCTACACCTTC
NA,NA,TRBJ1-6,TRBV4-2,CASSQESGRNNSPLHF,TGTGCCAGCAGCCAAGAATCTGGGAGGAATAATTCACCCCTCCACTTT
TRBD2,NA,TRBJ2-7,TRBV4-2,CASSQESGGSYEQYF,TGTGCCAGCAGCCAAGAAAGCGGGGGGTCCTACGAGCAGTACTTC
NA,NA,TRBJ1-2,TRBV2,CASSVLGGYGYTF,TGTGCCAGCAGTGTGTTAGGGGGCTATGGCTACACCTTC
TRBD1,NA,TRBJ2-2,TRBV25-1,CASSDRGSTGELFF,TGTGCCAGCAGCGACAGGGGTAGCACCGGGGAGCTGTTTTTT
NA,NA,TRBJ2-3,TRBV12-2,CASADGAGTDTQYF,TGTGCAAGTGCGGATGGAGCGGGGACAGATACGCAGTATTTT
TRBD1,NA,TRBJ1-2,TRBV18,CASSPEDRGYGYTF,TGTGCCAGCTCACCAGAGGACAGGGGCTATGGCTACACCTTC
NA,NA,TRBJ2-2,TRBV5-4,CASSNRDTSNTGELFF,TGTGCCAGCTCGAACCGGGACACCTCGAACACCGGGGAGCTGTTTTTT
TRBD2,NA,TRBJ2-3,TRBV7-7,CASSLGGGRGTDTQYF,TGTGCCAGCAGCTTAGGTGGCGGGAGGGGCACAGATACGCAGTATTTT
NA,NA,TRBJ1-4,TRBV10-3,CAISAFQGANEKLFF,TGTGCCATCAGTGCTTTTCAGGGTGCTAACGAAAAACTGTTTTTT
NA,few,TRBJ1-2,TRBV2,CASETGLAYGYTF,TGTGCCAGCGAAACAGGGCTCGCCTATGGCTACACCTTC
TRBD1,few,TRBJ1-2,TRBV19,CASSTDRGDYGYTF,TGTGCCAGTAGTACGGACAGGGGGGATTATGGCTACACCTTC
TRBD1,NA,TRBJ1-6,TRBV2,CASSLQGSSYNSPLHF,TGTGCCAGCAGCCTACAGGGGAGCTCCTATAATTCACCCCTCCACTTT
NA,NA,TRBJ1-3,TRBV28,CASSPRGGTGNTIYF,TGTGCCAGCAGCCCCCGTGGGGGGACGGGAAACACCATATATTTT
TRBD1,NA,TRBJ2-5,TRBV9,CASTPGGQGRMETQYF,TGTGCCAGCACCCCAGGGGGACAGGGGAGGATGGAGACCCAGTACTTC
NA,few,TRBJ1-5,TRBV6-5,CASSYSRGNQPQHF,TGTGCCAGCAGTTACTCCAGGGGCAATCAGCCCCAGCATTTT
NA,NA,TRBJ1-1,TRBV12-3/TRBV12-4,CASSLPGLFEAFF,TGTGCCAGCAGTCTACCAGGGCTGTTTGAAGCTTTCTTT
TRBD2,NA,TRBJ2-3,TRBV6-5,CASSRIAGQDTQYF,TGTGCCAGCAGCCGAATAGCGGGCCAAGATACGCAGTATTTT
TRBD1,NA,TRBJ1-4,TRBV28,CASSPGQGRNEKLFF,TGTGCCAGCAGTCCGGGACAGGGTCGGAATGAAAAACTGTTTTTT
NA,NA,TRBJ2-7,TRBV5-1,CASSLVGSPYEQYF,TGCGCCAGCAGCTTGGTTGGCAGTCCCTACGAGCAGTACTTC
TRBD1,NA,TRBJ1-3,TRBV6-5,CASSRQGVSGNTIYF,TGTGCCAGCAGCCGACAGGGGGTCTCTGGAAACACCATATATTTT
TRBD2,few,TRBJ2-7,TRBV27,CASSLRQAGATYEQYF,TGTGCCAGCAGTTTGCGCCAAGCGGGAGCTACCTACGAGCAGTACTTC
TRBD1,NA,TRBJ2-1,TRBV30,CAWRRGQESGEQFF,TGTGCCTGGAGGAGGGGACAGGAATCGGGGGAGCAGTTCTTC
TRBD1,NA,TRBJ1-4,TRBV25-1,CASRGDRGREKLFF,TGTGCCAGCAGAGGGGACAGGGGGCGAGAAAAACTGTTTTTT
TRBD1,NA,TRBJ1-5,TRBV2,CASTVDRGANQPQHF,TGTGCCAGCACCGTGGACAGGGGAGCAAATCAGCCCCAGCATTTT
NA,NA,TRBJ2-2,TRBV5-1,CASSLTPSGGELFF,TGCGCCAGCAGCCTAACTCCTTCGGGCGGGGAGCTGTTTTTT
TRBD1,NA,TRBJ2-7,TRBV19,CASKNRGGTDEQYF,TGTGCCAGTAAAAACAGGGGTGGAACGGACGAGCAGTACTTC
TRBD1,NA,TRBJ2-5,TRBV6-5,CASSPRQGLGETQYF,TGTGCCAGCAGTCCGCGACAGGGGTTGGGAGAGACCCAGTACTTC
NA,NA,TRBJ1-1,TRBV7-9,CASSSLGRDTEAFF,TGTGCCAGCAGCTCCCTCGGGAGGGACACTGAAGCTTTCTTT
NA,NA,TRBJ2-5,TRBV4-2,CASSQKSSERPQYF,TGTGCCAGCAGCCAAAAATCGAGCGAGCGGCCCCAGTACTTC
TRBD1,NA,TRBJ2-5,TRBV30,CAWRAQGAGPQYF,TGTGCCTGGAGAGCACAGGGGGCTGGGCCCCAGTACTTC
TRBD1,once,TRBJ2-7,TRBV5-4,CASSPSGTGTYEQYF,TGTGCCAGCAGCCCCTCCGGGACAGGGACCTACGAGCAGTACTTC
NA,NA,TRBJ2-1,TRBV6-4,CASSDQGTILNEQFF,TGTGCCAGCAGTGACCAGGGCACCATCCTCAATGAGCAGTTCTTC
TRBD2,NA,TRBJ2-1,TRBV27,CASTSAGSGGNEQFF,TGTGCCAGCACCTCCGCGGGTAGCGGGGGCAATGAGCAGTTCTTC
NA,NA,TRBJ2-1,TRBV5-8,CASSPGPSNEQFF,TGTGCCAGCAGCCCTGGGCCCAGCAATGAGCAGTTCTTC
NA,NA,TRBJ2-5,TRBV4-1,CASSQEGTLSRETQYF,TGCGCCAGCAGCCAAGAAGGCACCCTTTCGAGGGAGACCCAGTACTTC
NA,NA,TRBJ2-5,TRBV4-2,CASSQVGLALQETQYF,TGTGCCAGCAGCCAAGTTGGGCTAGCATTACAAGAGACCCAGTACTTC
TRBD2,NA,TRBJ2-3,TRBV19,CASSVNKRGSTDTQYF,TGTGCCAGTAGCGTAAACAAGCGGGGTAGCACAGATACGCAGTATTTT
TRBD2,NA,TRBJ2-1,TRBV20-1,CSASALLGGGRNEQFF,TGCAGTGCTAGTGCTTTGCTCGGGGGGGGCCGGAATGAGCAGTTCTTC
NA,NA,TRBJ2-3,TRBV7-2,CASSFDGGGTDTQYF,TGTGCCAGCAGCTTTGACGGGGGAGGCACAGATACGCAGTATTTT
NA,few,TRBJ1-2,TRBV30,CAWSGGWGYTF,TGTGCCTGGAGCGGGGGTTGGGGCTACACCTTC